This T cell receptor (beta chain) was captured by sequencing in a study of T cells in Graves' hyperthyroidism and ophthalmopathy. Overall study: At initial diagnosis, before any treatment had begun, peripheral blood was obtained.

This clonotype was seen repeatedly, ten times or more. Its antigen is currently unknown. Germline V gene data show CDR1 as SGHTA and CDR2 as FQGNSA. The CDR3 covers 12 residues. Trimming stripped 4 bases from V and 9 bases from J, with 11 bases between. Study conclusions and caveats: A model built on 13 V-J features separated ophthalmopathy from stable hyperthyroidism.

From RNA transcripts, TCR beta CDR3 regions were amplified. When the TCR CDR3 underwent first-round RT-PCR, the HTBI primer set was used. TCRdb independently ran MiXCR on the multiplex PCR reads; one entry per CDR3 protein. The repertoire has 500,000 or so distinct CDR3 sequences, roughly 15% of them found once; the top ten carry about 29%. Uncontrolled infection, other autoimmune disease, pregnancy and lactation each barred patients from inclusion. This TCR derives from a woman between 25 and 40 years old with Graves' ophthalmopathy. Sequences were obtained from blood. The gene calls are TRBV7-2 and TRBJ2-3, with D possibly TRBD2 on 5 matching bases. Here the CDR3 reads CASSYLGSTQYF. CDR3 sequence (DNA): TGTGCCAGCAGCTATCTGGGGAGCACGCAGTATTTT. Filled out from reference TRBV7-2 and TRBJ2-3, the complete variable domain reads GAGVSQSPSNKVTEKGKDVELRCDPISGHTALYWYRQSLGQGLEFLIYFQGNSAPDKSGLPSDRFSAERTGGSVSTLTIQRTQQEDSAVYLCASSYLGSTQYFGPGTRLTVL.